This TCR beta chain was sequenced during a study of CD8+ T cells in alopecia areata listed by TCRdb under 2018. Describing the broader study: Treated patients were enrolled in an open-label pilot trial of oral tofacitinib, 5 to 10 mg twice daily, for moderate-to-severe alopecia areata. Tofacitinib was administered for 6 to 18 months, and 6 months of follow-up off drug were then conducted to assess delayed response and recurrence. Disease severity in treated patients was measured with the SALT score, which quantifies the percentage of affected scalp surface area. To study T cell clonal expansion in alopecia areata, the researchers applied high-throughput TCRbeta sequencing to both the C3H/HeJ mouse model and human patients. Human TCRbeta sequencing covered scalp tissue and sorted CD4+ and CD8+ peripheral blood T cells from patchy and totalis/universalis alopecia areata patients and healthy controls. Tofacitinib-treated patients had biopsies at baseline and at 4 and 24 weeks of treatment, with a later scalp biopsy in several patients. Scalp clonality was compared among normal scalp (n=4), patchy alopecia areata scalp (n=8), and alopecia totalis/universalis scalp (n=8). RNA came from the PAXgene miRNA kit for fixed scalp, the miRNeasy kit for PBMCs, and the RNeasy kit for mouse skin. Amplification of TCRbeta CDR3 regions was done by immunoSEQ multiplex PCR using 35 Vbeta forward primers and 13 Jbeta reverse primers.

Overall results and qualifications from the work: Scalp clonality and the number of expanded CD8+ clones among the top 100 scalp clones were significantly decreased by tofacitinib. Shared TCR sequences between patients were less evident than in mice, which may be partly attributable to HLA diversity in the patient population. During tofacitinib treatment, many expanded lesional clones remained in scalp and blood, and this persistence may partly explain relapse after treatment is stopped. Compared with normal scalp, lesional scalp had higher clonality and more expanded CD8+ clones, particularly in alopecia totalis/universalis, a pattern that suggests antigenic drive. Unlike mouse skin, where gammadelta T cells dominate, normal human skin contains resident alphabeta T cells that get sequenced too, which complicates analysis of the scalp TCR repertoire. Because the treated cohort was small and included a single nonresponder, larger studies are needed to assess links between baseline CD8+ expansion and response.

As to this clone: The target of this receptor is not known. Within one base of it there is no much larger clone, and no base qualities were kept.

The library was built by means of the immunoSEQ multiplex PCR assay. RNA was extracted from all samples and reverse transcribed into cDNA, which served as template for TCR sequencing. SuperScript III was used to make first-strand cDNA, primed with a 2:1 mix of oligo-dT and random hexamers. A synthetic immune receptor repertoire was used to gauge amplification bias, and whatever bias remained was removed computationally. In the original analysis: After raw reads were preprocessed to remove errors, the CDR3 was defined following IMGT conventions as running from the conserved cysteine to phenylalanine. Clonality was computed by normalizing Shannon entropy by log2 of the number of productive unique TCRs and subtracting the result from 1. Scalp TCRbeta sequences were cross-referenced with sorted blood CD4 and CD8 repertoires so that the CD4 or CD8 identity of scalp clones could be inferred. TCRdb's version of the immuneACCESS table is confined to in-frame rearrangements and falls short of the full clone set. An unresolved V gene accounts for under half of the shortfall where checked; the remainder is of unknown origin. V, J and clone size were drawn from that table, and D and trimming were deduced from the DNA. Across this sample there are over 200,000 clones, with less than 65% seen only once. The ten largest clones represent roughly 4.2% of the sample.

The time point label, read with the paper, signifies: about 4 weeks on oral tofacitinib. Per the publication, the treatment or condition label means: oral pan-JAK inhibitor, 5-10 mg twice daily. Lesional scalp punch biopsies and peripheral blood were collected from alopecia areata patients. PBMCs were separated by density centrifugation and stained for CD3, CD4 and CD8, after which CD4+ and CD8+ T cells were sorted on a FACSAria. Looking up the germline V gene (reference sequence) yields CDR1 GTSNPN and CDR2 SVGIG. The germline V end is reduced by 1 base and the J end by 7 bases; junction bases left unmatched: 4. Its CDR3 holds 13 amino acids, cysteine through phenylalanine. Left in the record is the CDR3 DNA by itself, 39 bases read in frame from the first base.

This receptor was identified in a human donor with alopecia areata. Sequenced material: CD4+ T cells sorted from blood, taken at week 4, from a patient treated with tofacitinib. Here the chain combines TRBV30 and TRBJ2-4, and 7 junction bases match TRBD1. The DNA sequence is given as TGTGCCTGGAGTGGACAGGGTAGGAACATTCAGTACTTC. This codes for CAWSGQGRNIQYF.